Shown below are 5 T cell receptor beta chains from a single sample sequenced in a study of cytomegalovirus exposure and HLA in healthy donors. Primers included in the PCR were 60 Vbeta and 13 Jbeta primers. Measured with immunoSEQ multiplex PCR; TCRdb has only the in-frame clones, and not every one. The sample lists about 230,000 clones, approximately 82% occurring once. Sequenced sample: PBMCs. The receptors originated from a woman aged 40 to 50 in good health and CMV-seronegative.

The chain has TRBV28 and TRBJ2-4; weak D call: TRBD1 (6 bases). CDR1 is MDHEN, CDR2 SYDVKM, per germline. The CDR3 has 14 residues. The V end lost 7 bases, the J end lost 6 bases, and 16 bases lay between the germline ends. The CDR3 coding sequence is TGTGCCAGCAAGGCAGGGGAGTGGAGAAACATTCAGTACTTC. Its translation: CASKAGEWRNIQYF.

This chain joins TRBV5-4 and TRBJ2-5, with D perhaps matching TRBD2 (5 bases). V was cut by 2 bases and J by 0 bases, with 8 bases left in between. This CDR3 comprises 14 residues. Per the germline V gene, CDR1 is SGHNT and CDR2 is YYREEE (reference sequence). CDR3 in amino acids: CASSLRTDQETQYF. CDR3 nucleotides: TGTGCCAGCAGCTTACGGACTGACCAAGAGACCCAGTACTTC.

This rearrangement joins TRBV29-1 to TRBJ1-2, with D unclear. This CDR3 is built from 16 residues. CDR1 and CDR2 from the germline V gene are SQVTM and ANQGSEA. Trimming took 1 base from V and 0 from J, leaving 15 bases between them. Written as DNA, the CDR3 is TGCAGCGTTGAAGTTGGATACAGAAGGTCTAACTATGGCTACACCTTC. Residues: CSVEVGYRRSNYGYTF.

A note on this clone: Other DNA sequences in the same sample also yield this CDR3. This rearrangement joins TRBV14 to TRBJ2-1, with no clear D. This CDR3 is 13 amino acids long. Per the germline V gene, CDR1 is SGHDN and CDR2 is FVKESK. Deletions cut 2 bases from V and 1 base from J, with 3 bases between. CDR3: CASSQYSYNEQFF. The CDR3 bases are TGTGCCAGCAGCCAATATTCCTACAATGAGCAGTTCTTC.

The chain recombines TRBV5-4 with TRBJ1-1, with TRBD1 identical over 7 bases. Germline assignment: CDR1 SGHNT and CDR2 YYREEE (reference sequence). CDR3 length equals 17 residues. V shed 3 bases, J shed 0 bases, and the junction held 11 bases outside the gene matches. DNA for the CDR3: TGTGCCAGCAGCTCGGCGGGGACAGCGTTCATGAACACTGAAGCTTTCTTT. This codes for CASSSAGTAFMNTEAFF.